A single sample is the source of the 10 T cell receptor beta chains below, sequenced in a study of blood T cell repertoires in COVID-19. TCRdb's copy holds only in-frame clones and misses some; the assay was immunoSEQ multiplex PCR. The table includes tens of thousands of clones, about nine tenths detected once. The sequencing sample was made of peripheral blood. All receptors derive from a man in his sixties or seventies with active or convalescent COVID-19.

This sequence joins TRBV2 and TRBJ1-1; no clear D gene. Deletions cut 8 bases from V and 0 bases from J, with 22 bases between. Germline CDR1 and CDR2: SNHLY and FYNNEI. This CDR3 region has 17 residues. The CDR3, as DNA: TGTGCCAGCTCGAAAGAAGGTCACTACTTTATGAACACTGAAGCTTTCTTT. Residues: CASSKEGHYFMNTEAFF.

This chain connects TRBV2 to TRBJ1-6, with D perhaps TRBD1 (6 bases). The CDR3 is made up of 14 amino acids. V shed 7 bases and J shed 7 bases, with 14 bases lying between them. From germline, CDR1 is SNHLY and CDR2 FYNNEI. The CDR3: CASNPQGGNSPLHF. The CDR3, as DNA: TGTGCCAGCAACCCACAGGGAGGGAATTCACCCCTCCACTTT.

The chain is built from TRBV18 and TRBJ2-1; maybe TRBD2 (7 bases). The CDR3 sequence is 16 residues long. V was clipped by 3 bases and J by 4 bases, with 16 bases between them. Germline V gene lookup returns CDR1 KGHSH and CDR2 LQKENI. The CDR3 loop is CASSPVGGAGYNEQFF. The CDR3, as DNA: TGTGCCAGCTCACCTGTGGGGGGGGCCGGATACAATGAGCAGTTCTTC.

This clone was seen only once. The V and J genes are TRBV2 and TRBJ1-2, with D maybe TRBD1 (6 bases). Germline V lookup: CDR1 SNHLY, CDR2 FYNNEI. This CDR3 is built from 13 residues. V shed 2 bases and J shed 6 bases, with 10 bases lying between them. CDR3 sequence reads: CASSERGGNGYTF. The DNA for the CDR3 is TGTGCCAGCAGTGAAAGGGGGGGAAATGGCTACACCTTC.

The CDR3 loop reads CASSLLPPVGTDSLYGYTF. CDR3 nucleotide sequence: TGTGCCAGCAGCTTACTACCCCCTGTAGGGACAGACAGCCTCTATGGCTACACCTTC. The chain is built from TRBV7-6 and TRBJ1-2, with TRBD1 identical over 7 bases. This CDR3 region has 19 residues. The V and J ends lost 2 bases and 4 bases, in that order; junction bases with no gene match: 19. Germline V gene data show CDR1 as SGHVS and CDR2 as FNYEAQ.

This clone is a singleton in its sample. The rearrangement uses TRBV5-1 and TRBJ2-7; 11 nucleotides align to TRBD1. Germline CDR1 and CDR2: SGHRS and YFSETQ. The CDR3 loop spans 15 amino acids. Trimming took 4 bases from V and 1 from J; bases not matched to a gene: 4. CDR3 in amino acids: CASSRGTGGSYEQYF. For the CDR3, the DNA is TGCGCCAGCAGCAGGGGGACAGGGGGATCCTACGAGCAGTACTTC.

The J gene is TRBJ1-5, the V gene TRBV19; perhaps TRBD1 as D (6 bases). CDR1 and CDR2 (germline): LNHDA, SQIVND (reference sequence). V was cut by 5 bases and J by 3 bases, with 14 bases left in between. CDR3 length: 15 amino acids. The CDR3 DNA reads TGTGCCAGTAGTTTGGGTGGACAGCACAATCAGCCCCAGCATTTT. It yields the protein CASSLGGQHNQPQHF.

The rearrangement links TRBV7-2 to TRBJ1-3, with D tentatively TRBD1 (5 bases). Trimming cost V 2 bases and J 4 bases, with 6 bases left between them. The CDR3 contains 13 residues. In germline, CDR1 is SGHTA, CDR2 FQGNSA. The CDR3, as DNA: TGTGCCAGCAGCTTAAGACAGGGAAACACCATATATTTT. It is translated as CASSLRQGNTIYF.

J is TRBJ1-2 and V is TRBV27; TRBD1 matches 7 bases. Germline V gene lookup returns CDR1 MNHEY and CDR2 SMNVEV (reference sequence). With 6 bases clipped from V and 2 bases from J, the junction kept 3 bases outside the gene matches. The CDR3 is made up of 13 amino acids. CDR3 in DNA: TGTGCCAGCAGCCCGGGACAGAACTATGGCTACACCTTC. Protein product: CASSPGQNYGYTF.

The sample holds a few counts of this clone. The V and J genes are TRBV7-2 and TRBJ1-2; D might be TRBD1 (6 bases). This CDR3 is built from 13 residues. V shed 3 bases and J shed 14 bases, with 19 bases lying between them. Germline CDR1 SGHTA, CDR2 FQGNSA. For the CDR3, the DNA is TGTGCCAGCAGCTTCTCCGGGACACTCCGAGAGACCTTC. It translates to CASSFSGTLRETF.